This T cell receptor beta chain was captured by sequencing in a study of molecular identifiers for immune sequencing clone quantification. Overall study: For replicates, RNA isolated from approximately 20,000 or 98,000 naive CD8 cells was divided into five portions, of which four were sequenced.

In preparing bulk TCR libraries, previously described methods and listed TCR primers were used. Using its own MiXCR run on the PCR reads, TCRdb lists one record per CDR3 protein. The table shows around 460,000 distinct CDR3 sequences, with about 21% occurring only once. This clonotype came up many times. What it binds is unknown. The CDR3 is made up of 17 amino acids. The V and J ends lost 0 bases and 5 bases, in that order; junction bases with no gene match: 7. The germline gives CDR1 MGHRA, CDR2 YSYEKL. Findings and caveats of the study: Beyond 20 RNA copies, clones held over 98% of effector molecules, compared with under 1% in naive cells. The study reportedly detected spiked Jurkat TCR RNA from one cell among about 1.1 million naive cells.

Sequences were obtained from naive CD8+ T cells from blood, with Jurkat cell RNA spiked in. Subset specified: FACS-sorted CD8+CD4-CCR7+CD45RA+ naive T cells. The origin of this receptor is a human donor in good health. Some libraries in this study had Jurkat cell RNA spiked in. The rearrangement links TRBV4-1 to TRBJ1-5, with 10 bases lining up with TRBD1. The CDR3 DNA sequence: TGCGCCAGCAGCCAAGAATCCGGGACAGGGGATCATCAGCCCCAGCATTTT. It is translated as CASSQESGTGDHQPQHF.